There are many counts of the clone carrying this TCR beta chain. Template material for amplifying TCR beta CDR3 regions consisted of RNA transcripts. The TCR CDR3 was amplified in a first-round RT-PCR using the HTBI primer set. One entry per CDR3 protein, called by TCRdb with MiXCR from the multiplex PCR reads. The sample includes over 150,000 distinct CDR3 sequences, 17% of them seen just once. The data are from a study of T cells in Graves' hyperthyroidism and ophthalmopathy. The germline CDR1 and CDR2 sequences are MNHEY and SMNVEV (reference sequence). The CDR3 runs to 13 residues. The V segment lost 10 bases and the J segment 7 bases; nucleotides outside the gene matches: 7.

The TCR sequence derives from a woman between 45 and 60 years old with Graves' hyperthyroidism. This chain connects TRBV27 to TRBJ1-6; 7 bases map to TRBD1. What was sequenced was blood. CDR3 sequence reads: CAISTGLNSPLHF. The CDR3 nucleotides are TGTGCCATCTCGACAGGGCTCAATTCACCCCTCCACTTT.